This record covers a single TCR beta chain. Libraries were prepared by immunoSEQ multiplex PCR; TCRdb keeps only in-frame clonotypes and omits some of them. Of fewer than 70,000 clones listed, over 75% are singletons. The sample comes from a study of blood T cell repertoires in COVID-19. In the study overall: The United States, Italy and Spain were the sources of the acute and convalescent COVID-19 samples. Sources were T cells, B-cell-depleted T cells, or PBMCs; the material itself was cDNA or gDNA.

The V gene end was trimmed by 5 bases and the J gene end by 7 bases; junction bases not matched to a gene: 7. The CDR3 runs 15 residues. CDR1 and CDR2 (germline): MDHEN, SYDVKM. The clonotype originates from a man aged 50-59 years with acute or convalescent COVID-19. The chain couples TRBV28 to TRBJ2-1; 11 bases fit TRBD2. Sequencing was done on a sample of peripheral blood. The CDR3 sequence: CASSLTSGSMNEQFF. The CDR3 coding sequence is TGTGCCAGCAGTCTTACTAGCGGGAGCATGAATGAGCAGTTCTTC.